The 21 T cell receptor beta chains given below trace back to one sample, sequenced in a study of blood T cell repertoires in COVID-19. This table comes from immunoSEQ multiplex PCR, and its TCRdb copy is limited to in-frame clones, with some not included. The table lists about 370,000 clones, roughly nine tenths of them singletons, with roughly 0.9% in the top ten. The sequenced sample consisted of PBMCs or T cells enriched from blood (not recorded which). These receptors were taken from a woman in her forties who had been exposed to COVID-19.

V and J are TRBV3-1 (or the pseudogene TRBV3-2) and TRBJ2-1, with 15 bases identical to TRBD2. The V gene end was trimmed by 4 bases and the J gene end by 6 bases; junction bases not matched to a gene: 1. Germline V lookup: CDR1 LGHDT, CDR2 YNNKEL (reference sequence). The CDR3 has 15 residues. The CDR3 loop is CASSRTSGRGNEQFF. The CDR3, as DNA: TGTGCCAGCAGCCGGACTAGCGGGAGGGGCAATGAGCAGTTCTTC.

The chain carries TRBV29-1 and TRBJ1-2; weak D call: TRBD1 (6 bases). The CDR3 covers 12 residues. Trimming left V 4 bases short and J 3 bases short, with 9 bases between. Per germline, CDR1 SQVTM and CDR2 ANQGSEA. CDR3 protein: CSVGPGDYGYTF. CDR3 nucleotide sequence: TGCAGCGTTGGTCCAGGGGACTATGGCTACACCTTC.

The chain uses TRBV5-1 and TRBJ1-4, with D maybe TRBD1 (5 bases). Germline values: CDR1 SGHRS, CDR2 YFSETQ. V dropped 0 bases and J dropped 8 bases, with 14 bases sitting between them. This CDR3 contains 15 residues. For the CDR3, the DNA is TGCGCCAGCAGCTTGGCAGGAGGGGCCGAGGAAAAACTGTTTTTT. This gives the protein CASSLAGGAEEKLFF. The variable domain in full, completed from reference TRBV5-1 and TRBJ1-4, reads KAGVTQTPRYLIKTRGQQVTLSCSPISGHRSVSWYQQTPGQGLQFLFEYFSETQRNKGNFPGRFSGRQFSNSRSEMNVSTLELGDSALYLCASSLAGGAEEKLFFGSGTQLSVL.

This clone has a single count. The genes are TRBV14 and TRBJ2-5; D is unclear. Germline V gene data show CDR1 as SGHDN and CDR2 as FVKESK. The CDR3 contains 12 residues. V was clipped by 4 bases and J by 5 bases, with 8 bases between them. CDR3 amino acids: CASSPSLETQYF. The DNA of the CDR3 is TGTGCCAGCAGCCCGTCCCTGGAGACCCAGTACTTC.

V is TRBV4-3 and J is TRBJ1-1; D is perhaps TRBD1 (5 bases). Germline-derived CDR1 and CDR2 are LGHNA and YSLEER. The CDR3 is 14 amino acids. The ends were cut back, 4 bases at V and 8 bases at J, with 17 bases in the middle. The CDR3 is CASSPRGRGDEAFF. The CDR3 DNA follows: TGCGCCAGCAGCCCCCGCGGGAGGGGCGACGAAGCTTTCTTT.

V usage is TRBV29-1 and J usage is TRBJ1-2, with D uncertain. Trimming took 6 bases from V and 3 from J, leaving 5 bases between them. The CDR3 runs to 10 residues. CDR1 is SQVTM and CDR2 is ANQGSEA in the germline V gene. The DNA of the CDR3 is TGCAGCGTCCGGGACTATGGCTACACCTTC. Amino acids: CSVRDYGYTF.

The CDR3 spells CASSQIGQGSTQYF. In nucleotides, the CDR3 is TGTGCCAGCAGTCAAATTGGACAGGGAAGCACGCAGTACTTC. The rearrangement uses TRBV27 and TRBJ2-7; TRBD1 matches 8 bases. CDR1 is MNHEY and CDR2 is SMNVEV in the germline V gene (reference sequence). Germline trimming cut 5 bases from V and 9 bases from J; bases unmatched to any gene: 12. CDR3 length: 14 residues.

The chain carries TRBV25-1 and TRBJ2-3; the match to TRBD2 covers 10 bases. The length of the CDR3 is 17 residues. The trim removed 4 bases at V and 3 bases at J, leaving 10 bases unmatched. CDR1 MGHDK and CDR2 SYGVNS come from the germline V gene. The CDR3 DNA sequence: TGTGCCAGCAGTGCTACTTTACTAGCGGGGACAACAGATACGCAGTATTTT. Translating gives CASSATLLAGTTDTQYF.

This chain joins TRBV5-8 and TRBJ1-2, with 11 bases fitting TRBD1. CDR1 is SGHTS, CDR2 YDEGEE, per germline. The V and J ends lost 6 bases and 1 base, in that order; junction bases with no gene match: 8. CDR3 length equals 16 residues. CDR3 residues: CASTPGTGGINYGYTF. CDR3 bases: TGTGCCAGCACCCCAGGGACAGGGGGGATTAACTATGGCTACACCTTC.

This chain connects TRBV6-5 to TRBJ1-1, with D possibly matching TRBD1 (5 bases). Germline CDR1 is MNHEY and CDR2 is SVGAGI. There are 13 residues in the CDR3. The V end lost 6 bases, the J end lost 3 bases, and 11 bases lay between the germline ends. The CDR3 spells CASSPGGDTEAFF. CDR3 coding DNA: TGTGCCAGCAGCCCAGGAGGGGACACTGAAGCTTTCTTT.

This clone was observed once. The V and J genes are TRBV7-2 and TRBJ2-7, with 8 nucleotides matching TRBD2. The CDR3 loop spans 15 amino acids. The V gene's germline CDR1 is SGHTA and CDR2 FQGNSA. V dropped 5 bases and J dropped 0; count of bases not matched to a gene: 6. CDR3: CASSNSGKSSYEQYF. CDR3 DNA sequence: TGTGCCAGCAGCAATAGCGGGAAGAGCTCCTACGAGCAGTACTTC. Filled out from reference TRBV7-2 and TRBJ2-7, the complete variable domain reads GAGVSQSPSNKVTEKGKDVELRCDPISGHTALYWYRQSLGQGLEFLIYFQGNSAPDKSGLPSDRFSAERTGGSVSTLTIQRTQQEDSAVYLCASSNSGKSSYEQYFGPGTRLTVT.

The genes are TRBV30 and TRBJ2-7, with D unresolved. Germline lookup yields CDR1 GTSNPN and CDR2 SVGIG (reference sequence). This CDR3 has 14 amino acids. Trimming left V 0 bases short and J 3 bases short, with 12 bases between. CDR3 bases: TGTGCCTGGAGTGTACGTCTGGTGAGCTACGAGCAGTACTTC. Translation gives CAWSVRLVSYEQYF.

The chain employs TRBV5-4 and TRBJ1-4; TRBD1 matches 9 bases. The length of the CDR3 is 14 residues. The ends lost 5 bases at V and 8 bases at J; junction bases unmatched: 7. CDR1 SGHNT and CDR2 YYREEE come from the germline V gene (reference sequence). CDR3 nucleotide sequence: TGTGCCAGCAGGCCCGGGACAGGGAGAGAAAAACTGTTTTTT. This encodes CASRPGTGREKLFF.

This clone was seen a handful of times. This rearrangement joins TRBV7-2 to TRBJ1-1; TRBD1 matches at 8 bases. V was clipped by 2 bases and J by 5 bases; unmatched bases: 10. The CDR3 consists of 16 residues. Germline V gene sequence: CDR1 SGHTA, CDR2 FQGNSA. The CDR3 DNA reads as TGTGCCAGCAGCTTAACGCCGGCAGGGGGCGGAACTGAAGCTTTCTTT. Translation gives CASSLTPAGGGTEAFF.

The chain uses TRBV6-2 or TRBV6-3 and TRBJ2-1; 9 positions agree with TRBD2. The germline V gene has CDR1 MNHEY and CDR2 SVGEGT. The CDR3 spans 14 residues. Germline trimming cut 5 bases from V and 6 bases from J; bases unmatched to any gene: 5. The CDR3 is CASSPSGRSNEQFF. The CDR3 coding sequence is TGTGCCAGCAGTCCAAGCGGGAGGTCCAATGAGCAGTTCTTC.

The CDR3: CASSTSDTQYF. In DNA form, the CDR3 reads TGTGCCAGCAGCACATCAGATACGCAGTATTTT. The V and J genes are TRBV7-9 and TRBJ2-3; no reliable D call. This CDR3 is 11 amino acids long. Germline values: CDR1 SEHNR, CDR2 FQNEAQ (reference sequence). Trimming shortened V by 5 bases and J by 4 bases, and 4 bases separated the two germline ends.

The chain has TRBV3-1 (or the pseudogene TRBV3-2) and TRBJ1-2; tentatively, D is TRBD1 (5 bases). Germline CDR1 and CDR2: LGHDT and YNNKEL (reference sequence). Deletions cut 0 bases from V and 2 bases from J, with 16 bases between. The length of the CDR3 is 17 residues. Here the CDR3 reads CASSQDPQVRGNYGYTF. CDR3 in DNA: TGTGCCAGCAGCCAAGATCCCCAGGTGCGGGGGAACTATGGCTACACCTTC.

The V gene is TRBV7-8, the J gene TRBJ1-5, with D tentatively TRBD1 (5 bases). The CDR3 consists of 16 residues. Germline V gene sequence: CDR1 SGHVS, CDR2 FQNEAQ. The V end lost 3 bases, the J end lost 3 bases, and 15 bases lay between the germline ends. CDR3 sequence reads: CASSLGGGGPNQPQHF. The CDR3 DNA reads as TGTGCCAGCAGCTTGGGGGGGGGAGGCCCCAATCAGCCCCAGCATTTT.

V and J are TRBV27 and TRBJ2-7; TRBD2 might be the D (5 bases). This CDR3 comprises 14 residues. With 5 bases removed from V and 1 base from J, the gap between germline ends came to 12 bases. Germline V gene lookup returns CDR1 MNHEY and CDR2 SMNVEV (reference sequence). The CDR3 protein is CASSPTDLSYEQYF. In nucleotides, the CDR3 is TGTGCCAGCAGTCCTACGGACTTGTCCTACGAGCAGTACTTC.

The DNA for the CDR3 is TGTGCCAGCAGTGCGGCAGAACTAAATAATTCACCCCTCCACTTT. Translating it yields CASSAAELNNSPLHF. The chain carries TRBV2 and TRBJ1-6; no clear D. The CDR3 totals 15 residues. Looked up from germline, CDR1 is SNHLY and CDR2 is FYNNEI. Trimming left V 4 bases short and J 5 bases short, with 12 bases between.

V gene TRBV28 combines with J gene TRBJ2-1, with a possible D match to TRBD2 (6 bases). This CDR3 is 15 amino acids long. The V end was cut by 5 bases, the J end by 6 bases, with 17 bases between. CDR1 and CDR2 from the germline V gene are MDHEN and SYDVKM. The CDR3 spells CASSTHSGRLNEQFF. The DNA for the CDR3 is TGTGCCAGCAGTACCCATAGCGGTAGACTCAATGAGCAGTTCTTC. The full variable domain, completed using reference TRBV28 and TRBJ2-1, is DVKVTQSSRYLVKRTGEKVFLECVQDMDHENMFWYRQDPGLGLRLIYFSYDVKMKEKGDIPEGYSVSREKKERFSLILESASTNQTSMYLCASSTHSGRLNEQFFGPGTRLTVL.